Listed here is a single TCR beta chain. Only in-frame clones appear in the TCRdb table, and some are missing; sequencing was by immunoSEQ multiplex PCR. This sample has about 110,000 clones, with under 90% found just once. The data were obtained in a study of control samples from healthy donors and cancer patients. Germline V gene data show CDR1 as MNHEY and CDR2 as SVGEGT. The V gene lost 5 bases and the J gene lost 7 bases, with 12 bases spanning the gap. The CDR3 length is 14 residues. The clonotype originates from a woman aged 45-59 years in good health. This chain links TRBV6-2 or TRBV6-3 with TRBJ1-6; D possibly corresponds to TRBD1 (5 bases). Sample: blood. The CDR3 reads CASSLGRGNSPLHF. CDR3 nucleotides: TGTGCCAGCAGTCTCGGTCGGGGGAATTCACCCCTCCACTTT.